The 18 T cell receptor beta chains below were found in one sample sequenced in a study of T cell repertoires in ileal Crohn's disease. The table came from immunoSEQ multiplex PCR; TCRdb's copy has only in-frame clones and leaves some out. The sample records 9,500 to 15,000 clones, approximately 85% being singletons. Specified time point: neoterminal ileum biopsy at postoperative endoscopy, about 6 months after surgery. Sequencing used ileal tissue. The origin of the receptors is an adult with Crohn's disease.

This clone has just a few counts. This sequence joins TRBV11-2 and TRBJ2-3, with 7 bases aligning to TRBD2. The CDR3 loop spans 16 amino acids. Germline V gene sequence: CDR1 SGHAT, CDR2 FQNNGV. The V gene end was trimmed by 5 bases and the J gene end by 2 bases; junction bases not matched to a gene: 10. CDR3 DNA sequence: TGTGCCAGCAGCCCCGTGGGCGGGGGTGACACAGATACGCAGTATTTT. Protein product: CASSPVGGGDTDTQYF.

The gene calls are TRBV7-9 and TRBJ1-5, with D unresolved. Trimming removed 4 bases from V and 3 bases from J, with 7 bases in between. The germline V gene has CDR1 SEHNR and CDR2 FQNEAQ (reference sequence). This CDR3 is built from 13 residues. The CDR3 nucleotides read TGTGCCAGCAGCTCAGAATCCAATCAGCCCCAGCATTTT. The encoded protein is CASSSESNQPQHF.

The chain is built from TRBV7-3 and TRBJ2-1; 7 positions agree with TRBD2. Germline values: CDR1 SGHTA, CDR2 FQGTGA. V was clipped by 1 base and J by 3 bases; unmatched bases: 9. The CDR3 runs 17 residues. The DNA of the CDR3 is TGTGCCAGCAGCTTAATGCCCCCAGAGCGGGGCTACAATGAGCAGTTCTTC. Translation gives CASSLMPPERGYNEQFF.

The chain carries TRBV10-2 and TRBJ1-5; D uncertain. CDR3 length equals 14 residues. The V gene's germline CDR1 is WSHSY and CDR2 SAAADI. The V gene lost 0 bases and the J gene lost 4 bases, with 7 bases spanning the gap. The DNA for the CDR3 is TGCGCCAGCAGTGAGTCGAACGGGAATCAGCCCCAGCATTTT. Translation: CASSESNGNQPQHF.

The chain employs TRBV2 and TRBJ2-7, with D perhaps matching TRBD2 (7 bases). This CDR3 is 13 amino acids long. In germline, CDR1 is SNHLY, CDR2 FYNNEI. V was clipped by 8 bases and J by 2 bases, with 13 bases between them. In DNA form, the CDR3 reads TGTGCCAGCGCCCCCGGGGGGCCCTACGAGCAGTACTTC. Protein product: CASAPGGPYEQYF.

This sequence joins TRBV28 and TRBJ1-6; D unclear. Germline CDR1 MDHEN, CDR2 SYDVKM. There are 12 residues in the CDR3. V was pared by 4 bases and J by 7 bases, with 5 bases between. CDR3 sequence reads: CASSWRNSPLHF. The DNA of the CDR3 is TGTGCCAGCAGTTGGAGAAATTCACCCCTCCACTTT.

The chain is built from TRBV5-4 and TRBJ2-1; 7 bases map to TRBD1. This CDR3 has 14 residues. CDR1 SGHNT and CDR2 YYREEE come from the germline V gene (reference sequence). With 4 bases clipped from V and 6 bases from J, the junction kept 7 bases outside the gene matches. In nucleotides, the CDR3 is TGTGCCAGCAGCGGACCGACAGGGCCCAATGAGCAGTTCTTC. Translation: CASSGPTGPNEQFF. The variable domain in full, completed from reference TRBV5-4 and TRBJ2-1, reads ETGVTQSPTHLIKTRGQQVTLRCSSQSGHNTVSWYQQALGQGPQFIFQYYREEENGRGNFPPRFSGLQFPNYSSELNVNALELDDSALYLCASSGPTGPNEQFFGPGTRLTVL.

The rearrangement joins TRBV7-3 to TRBJ2-5, with a possible D match to TRBD2 (7 bases). In germline, CDR1 is SGHTA, CDR2 FQGTGA. The CDR3 sequence is 15 residues long. Trimming shortened V by 2 bases and J by 2 bases, and 12 bases separated the two germline ends. CDR3 region: CASSLGGGPQETQYF. DNA for the CDR3: TGTGCCAGCAGCTTAGGCGGGGGCCCACAAGAGACCCAGTACTTC.

V gene TRBV30 combines with J gene TRBJ1-2; D not resolved. Germline V CDR1 and CDR2: GTSNPN, SVGIG (reference sequence). The CDR3 runs to 11 residues. Trimming removed 3 bases from V and 8 bases from J, with 10 bases in between. DNA for the CDR3: TGTGCCTGGAGCATTGGAGGAGGCTACACCTTC. Its translation is CAWSIGGGYTF. Together with reference TRBV30 and TRBJ1-2, the CDR3 gives the full variable domain: SQTIHQWPATLVQPVGSPLSLECTVEGTSNPNLYWYRQAAGRGLQLLFYSVGIGQISSEVPQNLSASRPQDRQFILSSKKLLLSDSGFYLCAWSIGGGYTFGSGTRLTVV.

This chain uses TRBV5-8 with TRBJ1-4, with TRBD1 matching over 7 bases. Germline CDR1 reads SGHTS; CDR2 reads YDEGEE. The CDR3 has 14 residues. The J segment lost 7 bases and the V segment lost 0 bases, leaving 3 bases of the junction unmatched. The DNA of the CDR3 is TGTGCCAGCAGCTTGGGACAGGGAGGTGAAAAACTGTTTTTT. Residues: CASSLGQGGEKLFF.

Details on this clone: A junction end diverges from the germline sequence, so it may reflect a read error. The J gene is TRBJ2-1, the V gene TRBV10-3; 15 bases line up with TRBD2. Germline CDR1 and CDR2: ENHRY and SYGVKD. The CDR3 runs 15 residues. The CDR3 DNA reads TGTGCCATCAGTGACTCTGGACTAGCGGGAGGGCCGGGGCTCTTC. This sequence encodes CAISDSGLAGGPGLF.

This clone has only a few counts. The chain links TRBV10-3 to TRBJ1-2, with a tentative D call TRBD1 (5 bases). This CDR3 has 15 residues. Trimming stripped 2 bases from V and 2 bases from J, with 12 bases between. The germline CDR1 and CDR2 sequences are ENHRY and SYGVKD. The CDR3 bases are TGTGCCATCAGTGAGGGAGCGACAGCGAACTATGGCTACACCTTC. This gives the protein CAISEGATANYGYTF.

J is TRBJ1-2 and V is TRBV7-9; TRBD1 might be the D (5 bases). The CDR3 spans 14 residues. Germline V gives CDR1 SEHNR, CDR2 FQNEAQ (reference sequence). The V end lost 4 bases, the J end lost 2 bases, and 11 bases lay between the germline ends. CDR3 region: CASSYGGENYGYTF. CDR3 sequence (DNA): TGTGCCAGCAGCTATGGGGGGGAGAACTATGGCTACACCTTC. Full variable domain (missing parts from reference TRBV7-9 and TRBJ1-2): DTGVSQNPRHKITKRGQNVTFRCDPISEHNRLYWYRQTLGQGPEFLTYFQNEAQLEKSRLLSDRFSAERPKGSFSTLEIQRTEQGDSAMYLCASSYGGENYGYTFGSGTRLTVV.

The rearrangement links TRBV4-2 to TRBJ1-4; unclear D gene. Trimming shortened V by 0 bases and J by 5 bases, and 10 bases separated the two germline ends. The CDR3 consists of 15 residues. From germline, CDR1 is LGHNA and CDR2 YNFKEQ. CDR3 nucleotides: TGTGCCAGCAGCCAAGAGCGGCGGGAAAATGAAAAACTGTTTTTT. This sequence encodes CASSQERRENEKLFF.

This sequence joins TRBV18 and TRBJ2-7; D gene ambiguous. This CDR3 spans 14 amino acids. From germline, CDR1 is KGHSH and CDR2 LQKENI. Between the trimmed V and J ends, which lost 0 bases and 2 bases, there was a span of 8 bases. CDR3 region: CASSPPGSPYEQYF. Here the CDR3 DNA reads TGTGCCAGCTCACCACCGGGCAGCCCCTACGAGCAGTACTTC.

V is TRBV4-1 and J is TRBJ2-1, with 8 bases lining up with TRBD2. Looked up from germline, CDR1 is MGHRA and CDR2 is YSYEKL. The CDR3 covers 17 residues. V lost 4 bases, J lost 3 bases, and 11 bases stayed unmatched. The CDR3 here is CASSLFPSGSNYNEQFF. CDR3 DNA sequence: TGCGCCAGCAGCCTGTTCCCGAGCGGGAGTAACTACAATGAGCAGTTCTTC.

This clone was observed a single time. The chain recombines TRBV2 with TRBJ1-1; possible D gene TRBD1, 6 bases. CDR1 and CDR2 from the germline V gene are SNHLY and FYNNEI. V lost 8 bases and J lost 0, with 25 bases in between. The CDR3 is made up of 18 amino acids. CDR3 loop: CASALKGQGKLMNTEAFF. CDR3 DNA: TGTGCCAGCGCCCTCAAGGGGCAGGGGAAACTAATGAACACTGAAGCTTTCTTT.

The chain couples TRBV4-1 to TRBJ1-1; D not resolved. V gave up 1 base and J gave up 7 bases, with 7 bases separating them. Per the germline V gene, CDR1 is MGHRA and CDR2 is YSYEKL. The CDR3 sequence is 12 residues long. CDR3 region: CASSQGADEAFF. Here the CDR3 DNA reads TGCGCCAGCAGCCAAGGAGCTGATGAAGCTTTCTTT.